Shown below are 15 T cell receptor beta chains from a single sample sequenced in a study of T cells after yellow fever vaccination. TCRdb re-called the 5' RACE reads with MiXCR, one entry per CDR3 protein. The data hold some 250,000 distinct CDR3 sequences, with 6% to 7.5% observed a single time. Specimen: CD4+ T cells sorted from PBMCs, collected 15 days after the yellow fever booster vaccination. These receptors all come from a man aged 30-40 years who received the YFV17D yellow fever vaccine.

This clonotype was counted only a few times. The chain recombines TRBV5-8 with TRBJ2-1; D not certain. Germline V gene data show CDR1 as SGHTS and CDR2 as YDEGEE. The CDR3 totals 13 residues. V dropped 0 bases and J dropped 9 bases, with 10 bases sitting between them. In DNA, the CDR3 is TGTGCCAGCAGCTTGGTCGGAAATGGTGAGCAGTTCTTC. It codes for CASSLVGNGEQFF.

In this sample, this clonotype turned up many times. V gene TRBV3-1 combines with J gene TRBJ2-3; D call uncertain. This CDR3 contains 13 residues. V was trimmed by 1 base and J by 3 bases, leaving 5 bases between them. Looked up from germline, CDR1 is LGHDT and CDR2 is YNNKEL (reference sequence). Written as DNA, the CDR3 is TGTGCCAGCAGCCAAGGTCCGACAGATACGCAGTATTTT. As protein: CASSQGPTDTQYF.

This clonotype was observed at least ten times. V gene TRBV4-3 combines with J gene TRBJ2-1; possible D gene TRBD1, 5 bases. V was clipped by 0 bases and J by 4 bases, with 13 bases between them. CDR1 and CDR2 from the germline V gene are LGHNA and YSLEER. The CDR3 consists of 16 residues. The CDR3 is CASSQDGAGKYNEQFF. The CDR3 region has the DNA TGCGCCAGCAGCCAAGATGGGGCAGGGAAGTACAATGAGCAGTTCTTC.

The DNA of the CDR3 is TGTGCCTGGAGTAGGGATAGCAATCAGCCCCAGCATTTT. Translation gives CAWSRDSNQPQHF. The genes are TRBV30 and TRBJ1-5; the D is unclear. The germline V gene encodes CDR1 GTSNPN and CDR2 SVGIG (reference sequence). Between the trimmed V and J ends, which lost 2 bases and 0 bases, there was a span of 5 bases. The CDR3 contains 13 residues. Filled out from reference TRBV30 and TRBJ1-5, the complete variable domain reads SQTIHQWPATLVQPVGSPLSLECTVEGTSNPNLYWYRQAAGRGLQLLFYSVGIGQISSEVPQNLSASRPQDRQFILSSKKLLLSDSGFYLCAWSRDSNQPQHFGDGTRLSIL.

The rearrangement links TRBV12-3 or TRBV12-4 to TRBJ1-2; D gene uncertain. The CDR3 contains 15 residues. V was pared by 6 bases and J by 5 bases, with 19 bases between. In DNA, the CDR3 is TGTGCCAGCAGCCCCCTTCAGAACCCCTGGTATGGCTACACCTTC. This codes for CASSPLQNPWYGYTF.

The rearrangement links TRBV5-1 to TRBJ1-1, with 9 positions matching TRBD1. Germline lookup yields CDR1 SGHRS and CDR2 YFSETQ. Trimming at V came to 7 bases and at J to 4 bases, leaving 14 bases not matched to a gene. This CDR3 comprises 16 residues. The CDR3 spells CASQVDRGLLGTEAFF. The CDR3 DNA reads TGCGCCAGCCAGGTGGACAGGGGCCTATTGGGCACTGAAGCTTTCTTT. Full variable domain (remainder filled in from reference TRBV5-1 and TRBJ1-1): KAGVTQTPRYLIKTRGQQVTLSCSPISGHRSVSWYQQTPGQGLQFLFEYFSETQRNKGNFPGRFSGRQFSNSRSEMNVSTLELGDSALYLCASQVDRGLLGTEAFFGQGTRLTVV.

This clonotype was seen repeatedly, ten times or more. J is TRBJ2-5 and V is TRBV21-1; the table gives TRBD1 as D, unverified against the DNA. TRBV21-1 is given as a pseudogene. The CDR3 totals 14 residues. This chain's CDR3 is CASRDRGLKETQYF. The CDR3 DNA reads as TGTGCCAGCAGAGACAGGGGGCTTAAAGAGACCCAGTACTTC.

The gene calls are TRBV6-1 and TRBJ2-1; a weak D match, TRBD2 (5 bases). V was clipped by 5 bases and J by 0 bases, with 8 bases between them. The CDR3 is made up of 14 amino acids. The germline CDR1 and CDR2 sequences are MNHNS and SASEGT. The CDR3 loop reads CASSPAVSYNEQFF. CDR3 nucleotides: TGTGCCAGCAGTCCAGCGGTCTCCTACAATGAGCAGTTCTTC.

In this sample, this clonotype turned up many times. The CDR3 region is CSVQSGQGTYGYTF. The DNA for the CDR3 is TGCAGCGTTCAGTCGGGACAGGGAACATATGGCTACACCTTC. The chain combines TRBV29-1 with TRBJ1-2, with 9 nucleotides matching TRBD1. CDR1 and CDR2 (germline): SQVTM, ANQGSEA. J was trimmed by 5 bases and V by 5 bases; bases with no gene match: 9. The CDR3 is 14 amino acids.

The chain couples TRBV5-1 to TRBJ1-2, with 7 nucleotides matching TRBD1. The germline gives CDR1 SGHRS, CDR2 YFSETQ. The CDR3 covers 14 residues. V lost 3 bases and J lost 7; bases outside the gene matches: 9. CDR3 protein: CASSSSGTEGGYTF. The CDR3 region has the DNA TGCGCCAGCAGCTCCTCCGGGACAGAAGGTGGCTACACCTTC.

This clonotype has only a few counts. The chain links TRBV4-2 to TRBJ1-5; D might be TRBD1 (5 bases). The V gene's germline CDR1 is LGHNA and CDR2 YNFKEQ. This CDR3 contains 15 residues. V was shortened by 0 bases and J by 1 base, with 7 bases between the two germline ends. CDR3 bases: TGTGCCAGCAGCCAAGACGAGGGGAGCAATCAGCCCCAGCATTTT. Its protein product is CASSQDEGSNQPQHF.

This clonotype turned up a few times. CDR3 coding DNA: TGCGCCAGCAGCAAGACCGGGACAGGGGTCGAGCAGTACTTC. Residues: CASSKTGTGVEQYF. J is TRBJ2-7 and V is TRBV4-3; TRBD1 aligns across 10 bases. This CDR3 spans 14 amino acids. Germline V gene sequence: CDR1 LGHNA, CDR2 YSLEER. The trim removed 5 bases at V and 6 bases at J, leaving 7 bases unmatched.

This clonotype was counted ten times or more. The chain employs TRBV12-3 or TRBV12-4 and TRBJ2-7; 7 bases line up with TRBD2. This CDR3 has 13 residues. With V trimmed by 6 bases and J by 6 bases, 8 bases remained unmatched. The CDR3 DNA is TGTGCCAGCAGGGGGCTAGCGGCCCCCGAGCAGTACTTC. It specifies CASRGLAAPEQYF.

CDR3 coding DNA: TGCGCCAGCAGCTCGGGCAGCCCGGTAAAATCTGAAGCTTTCTTT. It specifies CASSSGSPVKSEAFF. The J gene is TRBJ1-1, the V gene TRBV5-1; D call uncertain. Germline V CDR1 and CDR2: SGHRS, YFSETQ. Trimming stripped 3 bases from V and 6 bases from J, with 18 bases between. This CDR3 is 15 amino acids long.

This clonotype was seen only a few times. The V and J genes are TRBV29-1 and TRBJ2-7, with D possibly being TRBD1 (7 bases). The V gene's germline CDR1 is SQVTM and CDR2 ANQGSEA. This CDR3 contains 14 residues. The V end was cut by 4 bases, the J end by 1 base, with 14 bases between. The CDR3 loop reads CSVGGRGVSYEQYF. CDR3 coding DNA: TGCAGCGTTGGAGGCAGGGGGGTTTCCTACGAGCAGTACTTC.